This T cell receptor (beta chain) was captured by sequencing in a study of vaccination and CD4 T cells after COVID-19. Study-wide context: In culture, cells were exposed to overlapping spike peptides from SARS-CoV-2, HCoV-NL63, HCoV-OC43 and HCoV-229E.

Sequence data for DNA of cultured CD4+ T cells were generated by the Oncomine TCR Beta short-read assay. The template was genomic DNA from cultured CD4+ T cells. TCRdb re-analysed the PCR reads in MiXCR, keeping a single row per CDR3 protein. The repertoire consists of about 15,000 distinct CDR3 sequences, with about 67% occurring once and the leading ten covering 15% to 20%. This clonotype turned up a few times. As yet, its antigen is unknown. Between the trimmed V and J ends, which lost 0 bases and 4 bases, there was a span of 18 bases. From germline, CDR1 is DFQATT and CDR2 SNEGSKA (reference sequence). The CDR3 is made up of 16 amino acids. Treatment given: roughly 10-day PBMC culture with coronavirus spike peptide pools or control peptides (ViraFEST assay). Expansion of antigen-specific T cells with peptide pools by ViraFEST preceded sequencing of TCRs. Per-well cultures of 1.5 million to 2 million PBMCs received around 9.9 IU/ml IL-2 and around 10 ug/ml peptide pools.

The source is a human donor who had recovered from COVID-19. The V call is TRBV20-1, the J call TRBJ1-2, with D unclear. The specimen was CD4+ T cells from blood, cultured in vitro. Here the CDR3 reads CSARDRRLQRGYGYTF. The CDR3, as DNA: TGCAGTGCTAGAGATCGGCGGCTTCAACGGGGCTATGGCTACACCTTC.